The 23 T cell receptor beta chains below come from one sample, sequenced in a study of blood T cell repertoires in COVID-19. The protocol was immunoSEQ multiplex PCR, while the TCRdb copy is restricted to in-frame clones and leaves out a portion. The profile shows about 80,000 clones, about 91% of them singletons. Material for sequencing was peripheral blood. These receptors were taken from an elderly woman with acute or convalescent COVID-19.

The chain joins TRBV7-3 to TRBJ2-3; TRBD2 aligns across 14 bases. CDR1 and CDR2 from the germline V gene are SGHTA and FQGTGA. CDR3 size: 18 residues. The V and J ends lost 2 bases and 1 base, in that order; junction bases with no gene match: 5. The DNA for the CDR3 is TGTGCCAGCAGCTTAGTAGGACTAGCGGGGGGCGGCACAGATACGCAGTATTTT. Translating it yields CASSLVGLAGGGTDTQYF. The variable domain in full, completed from reference TRBV7-3 and TRBJ2-3, reads GAGVSQTPSNKVTEKGKYVELRCDPISGHTALYWYRQSLGQGPEFLIYFQGTGAADDSGLPNDRFFAVRPEGSVSTLKIQRTERGDSAVYLCASSLVGLAGGGTDTQYFGPGTRLTVL.

The rearrangement links TRBV5-1 to TRBJ2-7; D remains ambiguous. Per the germline V gene, CDR1 is SGHRS and CDR2 is YFSETQ. Trimming took 0 bases from V and 3 from J, leaving 13 bases between them. The CDR3 totals 15 residues. CDR3 nucleotide sequence: TGCGCCAGCAGCTTGGACACCCCTGTCAGCTACGAGCAGTACTTC. This translates into CASSLDTPVSYEQYF.

The rearrangement links TRBV6-5 to TRBJ1-3; 8 bases fit TRBD1. V lost 5 bases and J lost 4; bases outside the gene matches: 7. Germline CDR1 is MNHEY and CDR2 is SVGAGI. The CDR3 sequence is 15 residues long. The CDR3 loop is CASSSQGALGNTIYF. CDR3 nucleotides: TGTGCCAGCAGTAGTCAGGGGGCGTTAGGAAACACCATATATTTT.

V gene TRBV7-9 combines with J gene TRBJ2-2, with a tentative D call TRBD1 (5 bases). Trimming took off 6 bases at V and 1 base at J, with 9 bases between the two ends. Germline loops: CDR1 SEHNR, CDR2 FQNEAQ (reference sequence). The CDR3 contains 14 residues. The CDR3 DNA reads as TGTGCCAGCAGATCCGGACAGAACACCGGGGAGCTGTTTTTT. This codes for CASRSGQNTGELFF.

The chain uses TRBV30 and TRBJ2-7; no clear D gene. V was clipped by 2 bases and J by 0 bases, with 5 bases between them. CDR1 GTSNPN and CDR2 SVGIG come from the germline V gene (reference sequence). The CDR3 sequence is 12 residues long. In nucleotides, the CDR3 is TGTGCCTGGAGTCCATTCTCCTACGAGCAGTACTTC. Residues: CAWSPFSYEQYF.

The J gene is TRBJ2-7, the V gene TRBV13, with D maybe TRBD2 (6 bases). Germline lookup yields CDR1 PRHDT and CDR2 FYEKMQ (reference sequence). V lost 0 bases to trimming and J lost 3 bases, with 9 bases between them. There are 14 residues in the CDR3. This CDR3 is CASSLGGGYYEQYF. CDR3 nucleotide sequence: TGTGCCAGCAGCTTAGGTGGGGGGTACTACGAGCAGTACTTC.

The chain recombines TRBV13 with TRBJ1-4, with TRBD1 matching over 8 bases. The CDR3 runs 15 residues. Germline CDR1 PRHDT, CDR2 FYEKMQ (reference sequence). V lost 5 bases and J lost 2; bases outside the gene matches: 4. The CDR3 DNA sequence: TGTGCCAGCAGCACCTCAGGGGGCACTAATGAAAAACTGTTTTTT. Its translation is CASSTSGGTNEKLFF.

This chain links TRBV7-8 with TRBJ1-5; no clear D. Trimming stripped 1 base from V and 0 bases from J, with 10 bases between. The germline gives CDR1 SGHVS, CDR2 FQNEAQ. The CDR3 loop spans 16 amino acids. The CDR3 region is CASSLVASNSNQPQHF. Here the CDR3 DNA reads TGTGCCAGCAGCTTAGTAGCCAGTAATAGCAATCAGCCCCAGCATTTT.

The rearrangement uses TRBV18 and TRBJ2-3; D possibly corresponds to TRBD2 (7 bases). Germline CDR1 is KGHSH and CDR2 is LQKENI. This CDR3 region has 16 residues. V was shortened by 3 bases and J by 1 base, with 14 bases between the two germline ends. CDR3 loop: CASSPRGGGGTDTQYF. CDR3 nucleotides: TGTGCCAGCTCACCCCGAGGGGGAGGGGGCACAGATACGCAGTATTTT. The whole variable domain, remainder taken from reference TRBV18 and TRBJ2-3, is NAGVMQNPRHLVRRRGQEARLRCSPMKGHSHVYWYRQLPEEGLKFMVYLQKENIIDESGMPKERFSAEFPKEGPSILRIQQVVRGDSAAYFCASSPRGGGGTDTQYFGPGTRLTVL.

The gene calls are TRBV9 and TRBJ2-2; TRBD2 is a possible D gene (5 bases). This CDR3 has 16 amino acids. V was cut by 2 bases and J by 0 bases, with 11 bases left in between. Germline CDR1 is SGDLS and CDR2 is YYNGEE. The CDR3 is CASSVSSASNTGELFF. In nucleotides, the CDR3 is TGTGCCAGCAGCGTGAGTAGCGCCTCGAACACCGGGGAGCTGTTTTTT.

This chain joins TRBV5-5 and TRBJ2-1; 9 bases are a match to TRBD1. Per the germline V gene, CDR1 is SGHKS and CDR2 is YYEKEE (reference sequence). The CDR3 length is 15 residues. Losses at the gene ends were 2 bases for V and 2 bases for J; bases not matched to a gene: 2. In DNA form, the CDR3 reads TGTGCCAGCAGCTTAACAGGGGGCACCTACAATGAGCAGTTCTTC. This encodes CASSLTGGTYNEQFF. Filled out from reference TRBV5-5 and TRBJ2-1, the complete variable domain reads DAGVTQSPTHLIKTRGQQVTLRCSPISGHKSVSWYQQVLGQGPQFIFQYYEKEERGRGNFPDRFSARQFPNYSSELNVNALLLGDSALYLCASSLTGGTYNEQFFGPGTRLTVL.

This chain links TRBV6-5 with TRBJ1-5; D gene ambiguous. V was trimmed by 7 bases and J by 0 bases, leaving 13 bases between them. In germline, CDR1 is MNHEY, CDR2 SVGAGI. This CDR3 comprises 15 residues. CDR3 in DNA: TGTGCCAGCATACTAGGATGGGGTAGCAATCAGCCCCAGCATTTT. It yields the protein CASILGWGSNQPQHF.

This clone was seen only a few times. CDR3 in DNA: TGCGCCAGCAGTTTAGGGACTAGGAAGCTCGATGAGCAGTTCTTC. It translates to CASSLGTRKLDEQFF. The rearrangement links TRBV5-1 to TRBJ2-1; TRBD2 matches at 8 bases. From germline, CDR1 is SGHRS and CDR2 YFSETQ. The junction had 12 bases not matched to a gene; V was cut back by 5 bases and J by 8 bases. This CDR3 has 15 residues.

The rearrangement links TRBV5-1 to TRBJ2-1; 11 bases match TRBD2. This CDR3 contains 15 residues. V shed 6 bases and J 9 bases; nucleotides not matched to a gene: 11. In germline, CDR1 is SGHRS, CDR2 YFSETQ. Written as DNA, the CDR3 is TGCGCCAGCACCCCAATAGCGGGAGGGCCAGGTGAGCAGTTCTTC. Translating it yields CASTPIAGGPGEQFF.

The chain joins TRBV5-1 to TRBJ1-2; 9 nucleotides line up with TRBD1. Germline CDR1 reads SGHRS; CDR2 reads YFSETQ. Unmatched junction bases numbered 11, after V lost 3 bases and J lost 8 bases. This CDR3 contains 15 residues. CDR3 loop: CASSSQTGGVYGYTF. The CDR3 DNA sequence: TGCGCCAGCAGCTCTCAGACAGGGGGGGTTTACGGCTACACCTTC.

V is TRBV7-8 and J is TRBJ2-3; 7 positions agree with TRBD2. The CDR3 is 15 residues long. Germline V gene lookup returns CDR1 SGHVS and CDR2 FQNEAQ. Unmatched junction bases numbered 9, after V lost 4 bases and J lost 5 bases. The CDR3 region has the DNA TGTGCCAGCAGCTCAGCCCTCGGCGGGAGAGATACGCAGTATTTT. It encodes CASSSALGGRDTQYF.

In DNA form, the CDR3 reads TGTGCCAGCAGCCCAGGGAGGGGTAGGGACAATGAGCAGTTCTTC. Translation: CASSPGRGRDNEQFF. The chain employs TRBV7-3 and TRBJ2-1, with 7 bases that match TRBD2. The CDR3 contains 15 residues. Per germline, CDR1 SGHTA and CDR2 FQGTGA. After removal of 5 bases from V and 5 bases from J, the junction contained 9 bases not matched to a gene.

The DNA of the CDR3 is TGTGCCACCAGCAGAGCGGACAGGGGGGGATTCTACGAGCAGTACTTC. The encoded protein is CATSRADRGGFYEQYF. This rearrangement joins TRBV15 to TRBJ2-7; 10 nucleotides agree with TRBD1. V shed 1 base and J 3 bases; nucleotides not matched to a gene: 6. Germline lookup yields CDR1 LNHNV and CDR2 YYDKDF (reference sequence). This CDR3 is built from 16 residues. The full variable domain, with the rest looked up from reference TRBV15 and TRBJ2-7, is DAMVIQNPRYQVTQFGKPVTLSCSQTLNHNVMYWYQQKSSQAPKLLFHYYDKDFNNEADTPDNFQSRRPNTSFCFLDIRSPGLGDTAMYLCATSRADRGGFYEQYFGPGTRLTVT.

The V call is TRBV19, the J call TRBJ1-2, with 7 bases that match TRBD1. This CDR3 has 15 amino acids. Germline V gene sequence: CDR1 LNHDA, CDR2 SQIVND (reference sequence). Losses at the gene ends were 5 bases for V and 0 bases for J; bases not matched to a gene: 6. CDR3 loop: CASSGAGQTNYGYTF. For the CDR3, the DNA is TGTGCCAGTAGTGGTGCGGGACAGACTAACTATGGCTACACCTTC.

The J gene is TRBJ2-2, the V gene TRBV3-1 (or the pseudogene TRBV3-2); TRBD1 aligns across 7 bases. CDR1 is LGHDT, CDR2 YNNKEL, per germline (reference sequence). This CDR3 contains 16 residues. The V segment lost 1 base and the J segment 4 bases; nucleotides outside the gene matches: 6. The DNA for the CDR3 is TGTGCCAGCAGCCAAGGATTCGCAGGGGGCACCGGGGAGCTGTTTTTT. Translated, it gives CASSQGFAGGTGELFF.

V is TRBV5-4 and J is TRBJ2-7; 10 nucleotides align to TRBD2. The CDR3 is 15 residues long. The V and J ends lost 3 bases and 5 bases, in that order; junction bases with no gene match: 8. Per germline, CDR1 SGHNT and CDR2 YYREEE (reference sequence). This chain's CDR3 is CASSSGQRGGDEQYF. The DNA for the CDR3 is TGTGCCAGCAGCTCTGGCCAGCGGGGGGGCGACGAGCAGTACTTC.

The DNA for the CDR3 is TGTGCCAGCAGCCAAGATTGGACTCCCGGAGGGGGGGAGCTGTTTTTT. The encoded protein is CASSQDWTPGGGELFF. This chain joins TRBV4-2 and TRBJ2-2, with D maybe TRBD2 (6 bases). V dropped 0 bases and J dropped 8 bases, with 16 bases sitting between them. CDR1 and CDR2 (germline): LGHNA, YNFKEQ. There are 16 residues in the CDR3.

This chain connects TRBV12-3 or TRBV12-4 to TRBJ1-1; D might be TRBD1 (5 bases). V was trimmed by 3 bases and J by 5 bases, leaving 7 bases between them. CDR3 size: 12 residues. The CDR3 sequence is CASSFRGTEAFF. The CDR3, as DNA: TGTGCCAGCAGTTTCCGGGGGACTGAAGCTTTCTTT.